This section outlines one T cell receptor beta chain sequence together with its context. Its target is not known. One junction end does not reproduce the germline sequence, and a read error may be involved. TCRdb independently ran MiXCR on the reads; one entry per CDR3 protein. Here the sample spans around 12,000 distinct CDR3 sequences, about a fifth being singletons. This entry comes from a study of liver allograft versus peripheral blood T cells. The wider study: In transplanted livers, T cell receptor repertoires were compared with those found in the recipients' peripheral blood. Overall study results and limits: In liver allografts, T cell receptor repertoires reportedly differed from the repertoires found in peripheral blood.

The CDR3 contains 12 residues. Germline V CDR1 and CDR2: SGHTA, FQGNSA. This clonotype originated in a human patient who had a liver transplant. Some T cells may have originated in the graft donor. The chain employs TRBV7-2 and TRBJ1-5; no reliable D call. CDR3 protein: CVSSPGGQPQHF. The CDR3 DNA sequence: TGTGTCAGCAGCCCCGGCGGACAGCCCCAGCATTTT.